The clone carrying this TCR beta chain was observed many times. What it binds is unknown. CDR1 is ENHRY, CDR2 SYGVKD, per germline. This CDR3 contains 16 residues. Trimming removed 5 bases at V and 5 bases at J, with 21 bases between. These data come from a study of early T cells in non-severe SARS-CoV-2 infection. Molecules of cDNA were individually given unique molecular identifiers that were attached to them. TCRdb called the 5' RACE reads again in MiXCR, with one record for every CDR3 protein. The profile shows 80,000 or so distinct CDR3 sequences, roughly an eighth of them singletons. Broader study findings: Comparison of clonotypes with VDJdb favored anti-spike CD8 responses while missing private and CD4 specificities.

The V and J genes are TRBV10-3 and TRBJ2-5; D unclear. Material: whole blood. This TCR came from an adult who was a healthcare worker with PCR-confirmed SARS-CoV-2 infection or an uninfected control (not recorded which). The CDR3 nucleotides are TGTGCCATCAGTTTCCAGGCGGCTCGAGGTGCGGAGACCCAGTACTTC. It codes for CAISFQAARGAETQYF.